This TCR beta chain emerged from a study of radiotherapy plus CTLA-4 blockade in lung cancer. Study-level points and caveats: After radiotherapy and ipilimumab, tumor-derived clones expanded in peripheral blood. Early blood T cell clone dynamics, with interferon-beta, were reported to best predict response.

Focal radiation plus CTLA-4 blockade with ipilimumab was administered to patients who had chemo-refractory metastatic non-small-cell lung cancer. Worth noting for this clone: What it recognizes is unknown.

Sequencing used immunoSEQ multiplex PCR; TCRdb keeps in-frame clones, though not all of them. The sample contains about 62,000 clones, roughly 80% of which appear only once. The clonotype was recovered from a human donor with non-small cell lung cancer who had a complete response to radiotherapy plus ipilimumab. The input for sequencing was peripheral blood, taken from a patient treated with radiotherapy plus ipilimumab.

The chain's CDR3 is CASSIGDSSIYGYTF. CDR3 in DNA: TGTGCCAGTAGTATAGGGGACAGCTCCATCTATGGCTACACCTTC. The J gene is TRBJ1-2, the V gene TRBV19; TRBD1 aligns across 7 bases. V lost 1 base to trimming and J lost 4 bases; unmatched junction nucleotides: 6. The CDR3 runs to 15 residues. Germline values: CDR1 LNHDA, CDR2 SQIVND (reference sequence). The entire variable domain, with the rest obtained from reference TRBV19 and TRBJ1-2, is as follows: DGGITQSPKYLFRKEGQNVTLSCEQNLNHDAMYWYRQDPGQGLRLIYYSQIVNDFQKGDIAEGYSVSREKKESFPLTVTSAQKNPTAFYLCASSIGDSSIYGYTFGSGTRLTVV.